The T cell receptor beta chain under discussion was sequenced for a study of blood T cell repertoires in COVID-19. Study in general: In each case, the material was cDNA or gDNA derived from T cells, B-cell-depleted T cells, or PBMCs.

This clone was counted once. The authors' processing: The authors estimated nucleated cell counts from reference gene primer amplification. TCRdb keeps only in-frame clones here, not all; method: immunoSEQ multiplex PCR. V, J and clone size were drawn from that table, and D and trimming were deduced from the DNA. The table records approximately 110,000 clones, roughly two thirds of them present only once. The length of the CDR3 is 16 residues. V shed 7 bases and J shed 5 bases, with 23 bases lying between them. CDR1 is MNHEY and CDR2 is SMNVEV in the germline V gene (reference sequence). Input material: peripheral blood. This TCR was sampled from a man older than 75 with acute or convalescent COVID-19. The chain joins TRBV27 to TRBJ2-5, with D maybe TRBD1 (6 bases). CDR3 region: CASTPLQSRGMETQYF. The CDR3 DNA follows: TGTGCCAGCACCCCTCTTCAGAGCAGGGGCATGGAGACCCAGTACTTC.